The 7 T cell receptor beta chains in this list originate from one sample, sequenced in a study of cytomegalovirus exposure and HLA in healthy donors. With 60 Vbeta and 13 Jbeta primers, the PCR was carried out. This table comes from immunoSEQ multiplex PCR, and its TCRdb copy is limited to in-frame clones, with some not included. Seen here are around 67,000 clones, 75% to 85% observed once, and the top ten hold roughly 8.2%. The sequenced material came from PBMCs. The receptor set was obtained from a man younger than 35 in good health and CMV-seropositive.

The chain has TRBV29-1 and TRBJ2-7; TRBD2 might be the D (6 bases). Deletions cut 6 bases from V and 1 base from J, with 16 bases between. The CDR3 loop spans 14 amino acids. Germline loops: CDR1 SQVTM, CDR2 ANQGSEA. CDR3 coding DNA: TGCAGCGTGGTCCGGGTCGGGGGATCCTACGAGCAGTACTTC. It yields the protein CSVVRVGGSYEQYF.

The J gene is TRBJ2-4, the V gene TRBV6-5; perhaps TRBD2 as D (5 bases). From germline, CDR1 is MNHEY and CDR2 SVGAGI. The CDR3 has 13 residues. V was trimmed by 6 bases and J by 8 bases, leaving 14 bases between them. CDR3 sequence: CASSPLDFYIQYF. In DNA form, the CDR3 reads TGTGCCAGCAGCCCCCTGGACTTTTACATTCAGTACTTC.

The V and J genes are TRBV7-9 and TRBJ1-3; 9 nucleotides agree with TRBD1. The V and J ends lost 6 bases and 4 bases, in that order; junction bases with no gene match: 10. Germline V gives CDR1 SEHNR, CDR2 FQNEAQ (reference sequence). The CDR3 length is 16 residues. The CDR3 protein is CASRPTGGAEGNTIYF. The CDR3, as DNA: TGTGCCAGCAGACCCACAGGGGGCGCAGAGGGAAACACCATATATTTT.

This chain connects TRBV4-1 to TRBJ2-2, with D uncertain. The CDR3 loop spans 16 amino acids. The germline CDR1 and CDR2 sequences are MGHRA and YSYEKL. V shed 4 bases and J shed 5 bases, with 17 bases lying between them. The CDR3 region is CASSPQDLVGTGELFF. In DNA form, the CDR3 reads TGCGCCAGCAGCCCCCAAGACTTAGTTGGGACCGGGGAGCTGTTTTTT.

V and J are TRBV10-3 and TRBJ1-1; D not certain. In germline, CDR1 is ENHRY, CDR2 SYGVKD. Trimming left V 4 bases short and J 4 bases short, with 19 bases between. The CDR3 is 16 residues long. CDR3 nucleotides: TGTGCCATCAGTGGCCTCCCCCGCGGAGTGGGCACTGAAGCTTTCTTT. This codes for CAISGLPRGVGTEAFF.

By frequency in the sample, this clone is medium-sized (0.01 to 0.1%). The rearrangement joins TRBV6-1 to TRBJ1-4; TRBD1 matches 7 bases. The CDR3 loop spans 15 amino acids. Unmatched junction bases numbered 8, after V lost 2 bases and J lost 8 bases. The germline V gene encodes CDR1 MNHNS and CDR2 SASEGT. Here the CDR3 reads CASSESQGGGEKLFF. The CDR3 region has the DNA TGTGCCAGCAGTGAATCTCAGGGGGGTGGGGAAAAACTGTTTTTT.

The chain recombines TRBV5-6 with TRBJ2-7; the match to TRBD1 covers 7 bases. V lost 4 bases and J lost 0; bases outside the gene matches: 4. The CDR3 length is 14 residues. Germline CDR1 is SGHDT and CDR2 is YYEEEE. CDR3 residues: CASSQDRSSYEQYF. The CDR3, as DNA: TGTGCCAGCAGCCAGGACAGGAGCTCCTACGAGCAGTACTTC.